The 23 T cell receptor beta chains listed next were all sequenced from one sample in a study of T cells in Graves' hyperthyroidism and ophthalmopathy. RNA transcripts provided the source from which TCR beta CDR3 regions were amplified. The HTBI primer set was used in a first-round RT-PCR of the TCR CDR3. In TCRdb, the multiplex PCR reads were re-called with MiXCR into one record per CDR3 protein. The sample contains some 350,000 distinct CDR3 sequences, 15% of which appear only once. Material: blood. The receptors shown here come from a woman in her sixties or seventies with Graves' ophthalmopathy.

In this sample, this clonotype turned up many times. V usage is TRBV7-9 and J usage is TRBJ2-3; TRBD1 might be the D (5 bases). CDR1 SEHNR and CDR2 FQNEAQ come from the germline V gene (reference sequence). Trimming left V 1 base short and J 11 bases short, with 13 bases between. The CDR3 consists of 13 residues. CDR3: CASSLEGPFQQYF. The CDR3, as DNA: TGTGCCAGCAGCTTAGAGGGGCCATTCCAGCAGTATTTT.

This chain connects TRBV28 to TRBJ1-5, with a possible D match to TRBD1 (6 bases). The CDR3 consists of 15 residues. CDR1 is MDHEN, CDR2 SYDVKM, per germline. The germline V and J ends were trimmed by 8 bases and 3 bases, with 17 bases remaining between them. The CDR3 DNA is TGTGCCAGCGAAATTGAGGGGGGGGACAATCAGCCCCAGCATTTT. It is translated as CASEIEGGDNQPQHF.

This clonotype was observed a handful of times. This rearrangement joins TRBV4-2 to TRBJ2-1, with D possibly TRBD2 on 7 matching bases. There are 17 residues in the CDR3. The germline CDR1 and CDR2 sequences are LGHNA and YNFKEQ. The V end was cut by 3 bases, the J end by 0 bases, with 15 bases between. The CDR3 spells CASSQEGGSGSYNEQFF. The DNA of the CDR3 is TGTGCCAGCAGCCAGGAGGGGGGGTCGGGCTCCTACAATGAGCAGTTCTTC.

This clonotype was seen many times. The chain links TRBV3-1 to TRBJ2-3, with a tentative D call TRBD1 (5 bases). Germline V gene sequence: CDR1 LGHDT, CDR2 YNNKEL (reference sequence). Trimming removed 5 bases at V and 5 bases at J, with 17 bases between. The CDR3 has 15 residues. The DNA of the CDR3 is TGTGCCAGCAGCTCAAGGTCTGGGGCAGGAGATACGCAGTATTTT. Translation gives CASSSRSGAGDTQYF.

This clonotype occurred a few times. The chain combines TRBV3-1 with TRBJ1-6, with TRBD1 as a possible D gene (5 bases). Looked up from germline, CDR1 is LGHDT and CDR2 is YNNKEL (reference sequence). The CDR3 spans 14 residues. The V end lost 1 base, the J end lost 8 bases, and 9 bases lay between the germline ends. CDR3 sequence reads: CASSQGTGHSPLHF. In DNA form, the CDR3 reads TGTGCCAGCAGCCAAGGAACGGGGCATTCACCCCTCCACTTT.

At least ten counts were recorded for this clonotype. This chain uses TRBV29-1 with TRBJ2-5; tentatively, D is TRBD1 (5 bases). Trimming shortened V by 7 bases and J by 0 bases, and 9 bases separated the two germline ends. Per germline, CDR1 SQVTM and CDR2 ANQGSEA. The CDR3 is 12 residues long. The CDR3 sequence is CSAHRNQETQYF. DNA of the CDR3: TGCAGCGCCCACAGGAACCAAGAGACCCAGTACTTC.

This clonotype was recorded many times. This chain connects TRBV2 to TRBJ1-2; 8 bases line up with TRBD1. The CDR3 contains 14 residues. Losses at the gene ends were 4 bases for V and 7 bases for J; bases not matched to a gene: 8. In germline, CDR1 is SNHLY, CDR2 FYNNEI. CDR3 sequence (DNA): TGTGCCAGCAGTGGGGACCGGGACAGGTCTGGCTACACCTTC. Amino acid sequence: CASSGDRDRSGYTF. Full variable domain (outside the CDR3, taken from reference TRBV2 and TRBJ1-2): EPEVTQTPSHQVTQMGQEVILRCVPISNHLYFYWYRQILGQKVEFLVSFYNNEISEKSEIFDDQFSVERPDGSNFTLKIRSTKLEDSAMYFCASSGDRDRSGYTFGSGTRLTVV.

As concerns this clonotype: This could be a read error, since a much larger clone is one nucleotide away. CDR3 bases: TGTGCCAGCAGCCAGACTAGAATCTCCGGGGGGCTGTTTTTT. This sequence encodes CASSQTRISGGLFF. V and J are TRBV3-1 and TRBJ2-2, with D possibly TRBD2 on 6 matching bases. The CDR3 consists of 14 residues. Germline CDR1 reads LGHDT; CDR2 reads YNNKEL (reference sequence).

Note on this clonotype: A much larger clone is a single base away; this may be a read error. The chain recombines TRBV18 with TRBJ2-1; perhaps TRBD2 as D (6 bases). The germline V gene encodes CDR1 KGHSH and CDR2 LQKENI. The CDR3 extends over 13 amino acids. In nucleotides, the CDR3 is TGTACCAGTAGGAGGGTACGGGACAATGAGCAGTTCTTC. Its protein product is CTSRRVRDNEQFF.

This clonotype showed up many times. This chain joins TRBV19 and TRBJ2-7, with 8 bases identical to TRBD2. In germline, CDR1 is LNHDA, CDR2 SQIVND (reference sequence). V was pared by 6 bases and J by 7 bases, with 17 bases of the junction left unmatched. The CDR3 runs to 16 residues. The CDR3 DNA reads TGTGCCAGTAGCACAAAGGGAGCGGGAGCACTCGGGGAGCAGTACTTC. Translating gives CASSTKGAGALGEQYF.

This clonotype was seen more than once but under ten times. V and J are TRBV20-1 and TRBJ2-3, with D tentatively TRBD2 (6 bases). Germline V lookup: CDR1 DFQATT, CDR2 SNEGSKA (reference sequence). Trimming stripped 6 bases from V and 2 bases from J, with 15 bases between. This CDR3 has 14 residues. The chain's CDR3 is CSAGRVANTDTQYF. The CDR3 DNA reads TGCAGTGCCGGGAGAGTAGCGAACACAGATACGCAGTATTTT.

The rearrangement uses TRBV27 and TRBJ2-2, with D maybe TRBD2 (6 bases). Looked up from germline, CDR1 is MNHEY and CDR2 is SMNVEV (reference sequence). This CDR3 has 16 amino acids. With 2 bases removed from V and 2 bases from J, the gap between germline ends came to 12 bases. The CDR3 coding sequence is TGTGCCAGCAGTTTAGAGTTAGCGGTAAACACCGGGGAGCTGTTTTTT. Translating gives CASSLELAVNTGELFF.

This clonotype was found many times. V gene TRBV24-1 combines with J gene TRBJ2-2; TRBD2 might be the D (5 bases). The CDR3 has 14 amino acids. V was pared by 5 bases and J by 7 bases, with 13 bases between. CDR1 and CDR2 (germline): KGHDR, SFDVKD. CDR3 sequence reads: CATSVRGPVGELFF. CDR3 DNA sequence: TGTGCCACCAGTGTCCGAGGGCCGGTCGGGGAGCTGTTTTTT.

This CDR3 reads CASNQGAFGELFF. As DNA, the CDR3 is TGTGCCAGCAACCAGGGGGCTTTCGGGGAGCTGTTTTTT. The gene calls are TRBV7-9 and TRBJ2-2; 8 bases map to TRBD1. Germline V gives CDR1 SEHNR, CDR2 FQNEAQ (reference sequence). After removal of 7 bases from V and 7 bases from J, the junction contained 5 bases not matched to a gene. This CDR3 has 13 amino acids.

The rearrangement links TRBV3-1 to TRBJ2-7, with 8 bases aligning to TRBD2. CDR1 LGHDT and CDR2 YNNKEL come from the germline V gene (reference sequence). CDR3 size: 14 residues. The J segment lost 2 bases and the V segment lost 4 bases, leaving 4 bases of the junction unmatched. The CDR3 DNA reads TGTGCCAGCAGCCCCGGGAGGGGCCCCTACGAGCAGTACTTC. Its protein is CASSPGRGPYEQYF.

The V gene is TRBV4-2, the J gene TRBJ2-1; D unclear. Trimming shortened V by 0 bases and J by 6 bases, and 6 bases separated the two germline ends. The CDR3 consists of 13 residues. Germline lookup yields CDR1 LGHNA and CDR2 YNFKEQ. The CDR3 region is CASSQDWLNEQFF. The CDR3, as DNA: TGTGCCAGCAGCCAAGATTGGCTCAATGAGCAGTTCTTC.

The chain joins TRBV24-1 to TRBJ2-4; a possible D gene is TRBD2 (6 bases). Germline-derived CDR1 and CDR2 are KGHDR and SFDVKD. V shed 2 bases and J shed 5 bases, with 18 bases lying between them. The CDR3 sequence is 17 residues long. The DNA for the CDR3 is TGTGCCACCAGTGATTCCCGCCGGGGGTCTTACCAAAACATTCAGTACTTC. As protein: CATSDSRRGSYQNIQYF.

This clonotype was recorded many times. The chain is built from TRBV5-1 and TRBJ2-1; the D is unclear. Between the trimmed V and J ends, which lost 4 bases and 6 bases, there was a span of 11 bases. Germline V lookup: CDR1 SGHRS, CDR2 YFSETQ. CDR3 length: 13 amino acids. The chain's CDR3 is CASSTARTNEQFF. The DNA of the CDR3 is TGCGCCAGCAGCACCGCTAGAACCAATGAGCAGTTCTTC.

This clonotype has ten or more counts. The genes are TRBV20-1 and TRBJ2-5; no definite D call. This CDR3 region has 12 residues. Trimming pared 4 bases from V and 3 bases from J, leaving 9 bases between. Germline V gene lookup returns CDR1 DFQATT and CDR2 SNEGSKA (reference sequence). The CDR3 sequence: CSAKLGKETQYF. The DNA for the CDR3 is TGCAGTGCTAAACTGGGGAAAGAGACCCAGTACTTC.

In DNA form, the CDR3 reads TGTGCCAGCAGAGCCACAGGGGGGGACTACGAGCAGTACTTC. This translates into CASRATGGDYEQYF. The chain recombines TRBV11-2 with TRBJ2-7; D is possibly TRBD1 (8 bases). V lost 6 bases, J lost 3 bases, and 15 bases lay in between. This CDR3 has 14 residues. Germline CDR1 is SGHAT and CDR2 is FQNNGV.

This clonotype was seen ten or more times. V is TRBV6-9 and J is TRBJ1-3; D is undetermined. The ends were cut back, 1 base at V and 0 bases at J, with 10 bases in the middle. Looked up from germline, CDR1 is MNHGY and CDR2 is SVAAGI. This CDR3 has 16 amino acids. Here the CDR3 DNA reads TGTGCCAGCAGTTATTATAGGCCCCCCTCTGGAAACACCATATATTTT. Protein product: CASSYYRPPSGNTIYF.

CDR3 sequence reads: CSARSRQGRTSGETQYF. In DNA form, the CDR3 reads TGCAGTGCTAGATCCCGACAGGGGCGGACTAGCGGAGAGACCCAGTACTTC. This rearrangement joins TRBV20-1 to TRBJ2-5, with TRBD2 matching 10 bases. The CDR3 spans 17 residues. From germline, CDR1 is DFQATT and CDR2 SNEGSKA (reference sequence). V was pared by 2 bases and J by 4 bases, with 13 bases of the junction left unmatched.

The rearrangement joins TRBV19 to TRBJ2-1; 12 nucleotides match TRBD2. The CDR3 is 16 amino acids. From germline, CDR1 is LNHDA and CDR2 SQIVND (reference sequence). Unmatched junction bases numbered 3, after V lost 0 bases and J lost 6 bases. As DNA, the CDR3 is TGTGCCAGTAGTATAGATACTAGCGGGAGGTCCAATGAGCAGTTCTTC. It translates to CASSIDTSGRSNEQFF. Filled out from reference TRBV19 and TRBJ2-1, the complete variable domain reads DGGITQSPKYLFRKEGQNVTLSCEQNLNHDAMYWYRQDPGQGLRLIYYSQIVNDFQKGDIAEGYSVSREKKESFPLTVTSAQKNPTAFYLCASSIDTSGRSNEQFFGPGTRLTVL.